A single sample is the source of the 25 T cell receptor beta chains below, sequenced in a study of T cell repertoires in cytomegalovirus infection. TCRdb ran MiXCR on the reads and lists one entry per CDR3 protein. Here the sample spans roughly 500,000 distinct CDR3 sequences, 33% being singletons. Antigen specificity for these receptors is unknown. This specimen was cultured PBMCs, taken from culture after CMV antigen stimulation. The source of these receptors is a human donor in good health (CMV status not recorded). Some clones in this sample may be carry-over from other donors' samples.

There are many counts of this clonotype. V usage is TRBV7-6 and J usage is TRBJ1-1; 8 nucleotides align to TRBD1. CDR3 size: 13 residues. Germline V CDR1 and CDR2: SGHVS, FNYEAQ. With 5 bases clipped from V and 3 bases from J, the junction kept 2 bases outside the gene matches. This CDR3 reads CASSTQGDTEAFF. DNA for the CDR3: TGTGCCAGCAGCACACAGGGGGACACTGAAGCTTTCTTT.

This clonotype was detected only once. V usage is TRBV12-3 or TRBV12-4 and J usage is TRBJ1-1, with a possible D match to TRBD1 (6 bases). This CDR3 has 13 residues. V lost 6 bases and J 1 base, leaving 9 bases between the germline ends. In DNA, the CDR3 is TGTGCCAGCAGAAGGACAGAGAACACTGAAGCTTTCTTT. Its protein is CASRRTENTEAFF.

J is TRBJ1-2 and V is TRBV5-5; D is unclear. The CDR3 extends over 13 amino acids. The V and J ends lost 2 bases and 7 bases respectively, with 12 bases between them. Germline V CDR1 and CDR2: SGHKS, YYEKEE (reference sequence). DNA for the CDR3: TGTGCCAGCAGCTTCTCAGGCACAGTTGGCTACACCTTC. Amino acids: CASSFSGTVGYTF.

The gene calls are TRBV24-1 and TRBJ2-4; 10 positions match TRBD1. V dropped 4 bases and J dropped 8; count of bases not matched to a gene: 10. Per the germline V gene, CDR1 is KGHDR and CDR2 is SFDVKD. The CDR3 extends over 16 amino acids. Written as DNA, the CDR3 is TGTGCCACCAGTGAGCCCGGGACAGGGGTACCTGACATTCAGTACTTC. This sequence encodes CATSEPGTGVPDIQYF.

In its sample, this clonotype was seen a few times. The V call is TRBV5-8, the J call TRBJ2-7; unclear D gene. Germline V CDR1 and CDR2: SGHTS, YDEGEE. The CDR3 spans 13 residues. V lost 0 bases and J 3 bases, leaving 7 bases between the germline ends. The CDR3 sequence: CASSLGPHYEQYV. The DNA for the CDR3 is TGTGCCAGCAGCTTGGGTCCGCACTACGAGCAGTACGTC.

Of note for this clonotype: The germline gene is not matched at one end of the junction; a read error may be the cause. The chain joins TRBV7-2 to TRBJ2-1; D may be TRBD1 or TRBD2 (5 bases each). Germline CDR1 SGHTA, CDR2 FQGNSA. The CDR3 loop spans 16 amino acids. CDR3 DNA sequence: TGTGCCAGCGGCTTAGGGTGGGGGATCTCCTACAATGAGCAGTTCTTC. Its translation is CASGLGWGISYNEQFF.

This clonotype was counted a few times. The J gene is TRBJ2-3, the V gene TRBV7-9, with D possibly matching TRBD1 (6 bases). Trimming stripped 1 base from V and 2 bases from J, with 10 bases between. In germline, CDR1 is SEHNR, CDR2 FQNEAQ (reference sequence). The CDR3 runs to 15 residues. The CDR3 here is CASSLDGTNTDTQYF. CDR3 nucleotide sequence: TGTGCCAGCAGCTTAGACGGGACAAACACAGATACGCAGTATTTT.

This clonotype was seen just once. The chain couples TRBV6-8 to TRBJ1-1; unclear D gene. Germline values: CDR1 MNHGY, CDR2 SAAAGT. This CDR3 is built from 14 residues. Trimming took off 8 bases at V and 2 bases at J, with 15 bases between the two ends. CDR3 protein: CASCNAGLNTEAFF. For the CDR3, the DNA is TGTGCCAGCTGTAACGCGGGATTAAACACTGAAGCTTTCTTT.

This clonotype appeared a few times. V is TRBV6-1 and J is TRBJ2-1; tentatively, D is TRBD2 (6 bases). Trimming shortened V by 5 bases and J by 6 bases, and 26 bases separated the two germline ends. The length of the CDR3 is 18 residues. The V gene's germline CDR1 is MNHNS and CDR2 SASEGT. CDR3 region: CASSRSTGTSTFGNEQFF. Written as DNA, the CDR3 is TGTGCCAGCAGTCGGTCGACCGGGACTTCCACCTTCGGCAATGAGCAGTTCTTC.

The chain is built from TRBV11-1 and TRBJ2-3, with D tentatively TRBD1 (5 bases). The V end lost 5 bases, the J end lost 2 bases, and 23 bases lay between the germline ends. The CDR3 is made up of 18 amino acids. Germline V lookup: CDR1 SGHAT, CDR2 FQDESV (reference sequence). CDR3 sequence: CASSPYLGQGKVTDTQYF. The CDR3 region has the DNA TGTGCCAGCAGCCCATATTTGGGGCAAGGGAAAGTCACAGATACGCAGTATTTT. The entire variable domain, with the rest obtained from reference TRBV11-1 and TRBJ2-3, is as follows: EAEVAQSPRYKITEKSQAVAFWCDPISGHATLYWYRQILGQGPELLVQFQDESVVDDSQLPKDRFSAERLKGVDSTLKIQPAELGDSAMYLCASSPYLGQGKVTDTQYFGPGTRLTVL.

The chain has TRBV28 and TRBJ1-4, with D perhaps TRBD1 (5 bases). This CDR3 is built from 17 residues. Germline CDR1 and CDR2: MDHEN and SYDVKM. V lost 3 bases to trimming and J lost 8 bases, with 22 bases between them. For the CDR3, the DNA is TGTGCCAGCAGTTTGGATGATACAGGTCATAAAGGGGAAAAACTGTTTTTT. It codes for CASSLDDTGHKGEKLFF.

This clonotype has ten or more counts. V gene TRBV7-2 combines with J gene TRBJ2-7; 9 nucleotides match TRBD2. CDR1 and CDR2 from the germline V gene are SGHTA and FQGNSA. Trimming at V came to 5 bases and at J to 8 bases, leaving 10 bases not matched to a gene. This CDR3 has 14 residues. The CDR3 coding sequence is TGTGCCAGCAGCCCCGGGACTAGCCTTGTGAAGCAGTACTTC. Encoded protein: CASSPGTSLVKQYF.

This clonotype came up a few times. The chain combines TRBV6-2 or TRBV6-3 with TRBJ2-5; D is possibly TRBD1 or TRBD2 (5 bases each). Deletions cut 7 bases from V and 2 bases from J, with 17 bases between. This CDR3 contains 15 residues. CDR1 is MNHEY, CDR2 SVGEGT, per germline. Written as DNA, the CDR3 is TGTGCCAGCACCCCGGATGGGGGACGTCAAGAGACCCAGTACTTC. It is translated as CASTPDGGRQETQYF.

The sample holds a few counts of this clonotype. This chain connects TRBV19 to TRBJ2-6; D is undetermined. The germline V gene has CDR1 LNHDA and CDR2 SQIVND (reference sequence). V was shortened by 2 bases and J by 0 bases, with 5 bases between the two germline ends. There are 15 residues in the CDR3. CDR3 residues: CASSIRVSGANVLTF. CDR3 nucleotides: TGTGCCAGTAGTATAAGGGTCTCTGGGGCCAACGTCCTGACTTTC.

CDR3 in amino acids: CASSTPRRGYTF. Here the CDR3 DNA reads TGTGCCAGCAGCACCCCTCGGAGGGGCTACACCTTC. The rearrangement uses TRBV7-4 and TRBJ1-2, with D unclear. Deletions cut 5 bases from V and 8 bases from J, with 12 bases between. CDR3 length: 12 residues. Germline-derived CDR1 and CDR2 are SGHVT and SQSDAQ.

This clonotype was detected a few times. The chain has TRBV20-1 and TRBJ2-7; perhaps TRBD1 as D (6 bases). The germline V gene encodes CDR1 DFQATT and CDR2 SNEGSKA (reference sequence). The CDR3 spans 12 residues. The CDR3 loop reads CSMTGSSYEQYF. In DNA form, the CDR3 reads TGCAGCATGACAGGTTCCTCCTACGAGCAGTACTTC.

This clonotype was counted between two and nine times. The chain is built from TRBV6-5 and TRBJ1-4, with D hard to call. CDR3 length: 14 amino acids. V dropped 0 bases and J dropped 5 bases, with 7 bases sitting between them. CDR1 and CDR2 (germline): MNHEY, SVGAGI. CDR3 region: CASSYSRTNEKLFF. CDR3 bases: TGTGCCAGCAGTTACTCTCGGACGAATGAAAAACTGTTTTTT.

The gene calls are TRBV7-2 and TRBJ1-1; 8 nucleotides match TRBD1. The CDR3 length is 17 residues. V lost 1 base and J lost 0; bases outside the gene matches: 7. Per germline, CDR1 SGHTA and CDR2 FQGNSA. This CDR3 is CASSLGGQGTMNTEAFF. For the CDR3, the DNA is TGTGCCAGCAGCTTAGGAGGACAGGGAACGATGAACACTGAAGCTTTCTTT.

The chain's CDR3 is CASSILKSVNTEAFF. For the CDR3, the DNA is TGTGCCAGTAGTATACTAAAGTCGGTGAACACTGAAGCTTTCTTT. The rearrangement joins TRBV19 to TRBJ1-1; no firm D call. The germline CDR1 and CDR2 sequences are LNHDA and SQIVND (reference sequence). Trimming took 2 bases from V and 0 from J, leaving 10 bases between them. The CDR3 sequence is 15 residues long.

This clonotype came up a few times. The chain is built from TRBV4-1 and TRBJ2-1; 16 bases fit TRBD2. Germline CDR1 reads MGHRA; CDR2 reads YSYEKL. V dropped 4 bases and J dropped 3; count of bases not matched to a gene: 12. The CDR3 has 20 residues. CDR3: CASSLTHAGTSGRDYNEQFF. As DNA, the CDR3 is TGCGCCAGCAGCCTAACACACGCAGGGACTAGCGGGAGGGACTACAATGAGCAGTTCTTC.

This clonotype was counted between two and nine times. The rearrangement links TRBV28 to TRBJ2-5; D is possibly TRBD1 or TRBD2 (6 bases each). The length of the CDR3 is 19 residues. Per the germline V gene, CDR1 is MDHEN and CDR2 is SYDVKM. Trimming took 10 bases from V and 5 from J, leaving 35 bases between them. The CDR3 region has the DNA TGTGCCACCTCGACCTCAACAGGGCCAGGCGCCATTCGGGGGGAGACCCAGTACTTC. Protein: CATSTSTGPGAIRGETQYF. Together with reference TRBV28 and TRBJ2-5, the CDR3 gives the full variable domain: DVKVTQSSRYLVKRTGEKVFLECVQDMDHENMFWYRQDPGLGLRLIYFSYDVKMKEKGDIPEGYSVSREKKERFSLILESASTNQTSMYLCATSTSTGPGAIRGETQYFGPGTRLLVL.

This clonotype was detected only a few times. V and J are TRBV20-1 and TRBJ2-7, with D perhaps TRBD2 (5 bases). CDR1 is DFQATT, CDR2 SNEGSKA, per germline (reference sequence). Trimming cost V 3 bases and J 5 bases, with 20 bases left between them. CDR3 length: 15 residues. In nucleotides, the CDR3 is TGCAGTGCTAGGATCCCCGGGAAGTCCCCCCACGAGCAGTACTTC. Translation gives CSARIPGKSPHEQYF.

This clonotype was counted a few times. This chain uses TRBV30 with TRBJ2-7; TRBD1 aligns across 8 bases. Germline assignment: CDR1 GTSNPN and CDR2 SVGIG (reference sequence). The CDR3 spans 15 residues. J gave up 5 bases and V 2 bases, and 11 bases lay outside the gene matches. CDR3 residues: CAWSPWTGISHEQYF. Here the CDR3 DNA reads TGTGCCTGGAGTCCCTGGACAGGGATTTCCCACGAGCAGTACTTC.

This clonotype was seen only a few times. The chain employs TRBV7-9 and TRBJ2-2, with D maybe TRBD2 (5 bases). The CDR3 consists of 14 residues. V shed 5 bases and J shed 4 bases, with 11 bases lying between them. The germline V gene has CDR1 SEHNR and CDR2 FQNEAQ (reference sequence). The CDR3 nucleotides are TGTGCCAGCAGCGCGAAGGGAGTCACCGGGGAGCTGTTTTTT. Protein sequence: CASSAKGVTGELFF.

This clonotype was detected only a few times. This chain joins TRBV12-3 or TRBV12-4 and TRBJ2-1, with 8 bases lining up with TRBD2. V gave up 6 bases and J gave up 9 bases; unmatched junction bases: 13. The CDR3 covers 15 residues. This chain's CDR3 is CASRRAGAALREQFF. CDR3 nucleotide sequence: TGTGCCAGCAGAAGAGCGGGAGCTGCTTTACGTGAGCAGTTCTTC.